The sequence of this TCR beta chain was determined in a study of shared T cell receptors in the human thymus. Germline V gives CDR1 MDHEN, CDR2 SYDVKM. Trimming removed 8 bases from V and 2 bases from J, with 13 bases in between. This CDR3 spans 14 amino acids. Clones were read by immunoSEQ multiplex PCR, and TCRdb kept only the in-frame ones, dropping some. The table has about 710,000 clones, approximately 87% seen once. These data were likewise used in another study, on human thymus T cells.

This rearrangement joins TRBV28 to TRBJ1-5; D is possibly TRBD1 (6 bases). This sequence was found in a boy in the first two years of life with a congenital heart defect. Sample: thymocytes. For the CDR3, the DNA is TGTGCCAGCCTGCAACAGGGCGGCAATCAGCCCCAGCATTTT. Translation: CASLQQGGNQPQHF.